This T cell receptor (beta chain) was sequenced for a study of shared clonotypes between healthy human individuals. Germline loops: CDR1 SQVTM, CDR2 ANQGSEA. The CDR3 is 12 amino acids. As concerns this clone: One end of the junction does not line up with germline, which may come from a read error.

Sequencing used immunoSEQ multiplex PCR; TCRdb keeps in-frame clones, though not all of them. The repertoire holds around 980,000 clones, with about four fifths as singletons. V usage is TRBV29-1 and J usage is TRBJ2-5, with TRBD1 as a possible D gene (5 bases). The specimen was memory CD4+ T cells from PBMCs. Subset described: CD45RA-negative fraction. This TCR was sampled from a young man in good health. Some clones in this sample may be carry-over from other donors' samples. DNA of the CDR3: TGCAGCGTGGGGCAGTTTCAAGAGAGCCAGTACTTC. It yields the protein CSVGQFQESQYF.